The 29 T cell receptor beta chains below were found in one sample sequenced in a study of cytomegalovirus exposure and HLA in healthy donors. Vbeta (60) and Jbeta (13) primers were used in the PCR. Produced via immunoSEQ multiplex PCR; TCRdb's table is partial and in-frame only. The sample shows 40,000 to 45,000 clones, about 47% of them seen only once. The sequencing sample was made of PBMCs. Receptors originate from a human donor in good health.

V and J are TRBV9 and TRBJ1-1; 8 positions match TRBD1. Germline V lookup: CDR1 SGDLS, CDR2 YYNGEE. The J segment lost 11 bases and the V segment lost 5 bases, leaving 8 bases of the junction unmatched. CDR3 length: 12 residues. In DNA, the CDR3 is TGTGCCAGCAGTTCAGACAGGGGATTGGCTTTCTTT. It specifies CASSSDRGLAFF.

The V call is TRBV2, the J call TRBJ1-1; 7 positions agree with TRBD1. This CDR3 comprises 13 residues. The trim removed 7 bases at V and 7 bases at J, leaving 9 bases unmatched. Per the germline V gene, CDR1 is SNHLY and CDR2 is FYNNEI. CDR3 bases: TGTGCCAGCAAGGAGGGAACAGGGGTTGAAGCTTTCTTT. Protein: CASKEGTGVEAFF.

This rearrangement joins TRBV5-1 to TRBJ2-5; the match to TRBD2 covers 8 bases. The J call may not be correct, given that the DNA end is closer to TRBJ2-7. Germline CDR1 and CDR2: SGHRS and YFSETQ. The CDR3 contains 14 residues. CDR3 coding DNA: TGCGCCAGCAGGGCTAGCGGGTCCTCCTACGAGCAGTACTTC. It codes for CASRASGSSYEQYF.

This clone was seen a few times. The chain joins TRBV11-2 to TRBJ1-2; perhaps TRBD1 as D (6 bases). The CDR3 is made up of 14 amino acids. Germline V lookup: CDR1 SGHAT, CDR2 FQNNGV. Trimming shortened V by 5 bases and J by 9 bases, and 19 bases separated the two germline ends. The DNA of the CDR3 is TGTGCCAGCAGCCCCTCTGGTCAGGGGCCCCGCTACACCTTC. The encoded protein is CASSPSGQGPRYTF.

This rearrangement joins TRBV5-6 to TRBJ1-4; D remains unclear. The CDR3 loop spans 16 amino acids. Germline V gene data show CDR1 as SGHDT and CDR2 as YYEEEE. Between the trimmed V and J ends, which lost 3 bases and 0 bases, there was a span of 12 bases. The CDR3 spells CASSSLPGATNEKLFF. The CDR3 DNA follows: TGTGCCAGCAGCTCTTTACCCGGTGCAACTAATGAAAAACTGTTTTTT.

For the CDR3, the DNA is TGTGCCAGCAGTAACCGACAGACCTCTGGGGCCAACGTCCTGACTTTC. As protein: CASSNRQTSGANVLTF. The rearrangement uses TRBV6-6 and TRBJ2-6, with D perhaps TRBD1 (5 bases). V dropped 5 bases and J dropped 0 bases, with 11 bases sitting between them. This CDR3 has 16 residues. Per germline, CDR1 MNHNY and CDR2 SVGAGI (reference sequence).

This chain connects TRBV14 to TRBJ1-1; the match to TRBD1 covers 9 bases. The germline gives CDR1 SGHDN, CDR2 FVKESK. V trimming: 4 bases; J trimming: 1 base; junction bases outside the gene matches: 1. This CDR3 contains 14 residues. The CDR3 sequence is CASSLQGANTEAFF. As DNA, the CDR3 is TGTGCCAGCAGCCTACAGGGGGCGAACACTGAAGCTTTCTTT.

The chain is built from TRBV27 and TRBJ1-4, with a weak D call TRBD1 (6 bases). The V end lost 2 bases, the J end lost 7 bases, and 14 bases lay between the germline ends. The germline gives CDR1 MNHEY, CDR2 SMNVEV (reference sequence). This CDR3 comprises 15 residues. DNA of the CDR3: TGTGCCAGCAGTTTAGGACAGTCTTGGGGTGAAAAACTGTTTTTT. It yields the protein CASSLGQSWGEKLFF.

This clone was picked up a small number of times. The J gene is TRBJ2-1, the V gene TRBV9; TRBD2 matches 11 bases. The trim removed 3 bases at V and 10 bases at J, leaving 9 bases unmatched. The CDR3 has 15 amino acids. Germline lookup yields CDR1 SGDLS and CDR2 YYNGEE. DNA of the CDR3: TGTGCCAGCAGCGCAGGGACTAGCGGACCCCAGGAGCAGTTCTTC. Its translation is CASSAGTSGPQEQFF.

The rearrangement links TRBV5-1 to TRBJ1-1; 9 nucleotides align to TRBD1. V lost 0 bases to trimming and J lost 11 bases; unmatched junction nucleotides: 5. Per germline, CDR1 SGHRS and CDR2 YFSETQ. This CDR3 has 13 residues. The DNA for the CDR3 is TGCGCCAGCAGCTTGGGGGACAGGGTTAGGGCTTTCTTT. Translation gives CASSLGDRVRAFF.

This clone has only a few counts. The gene calls are TRBV4-3 and TRBJ1-4; no firm D call. The ends were cut back, 4 bases at V and 0 bases at J, with 12 bases in the middle. CDR1 is LGHNA, CDR2 YSLEER, per germline. The CDR3 covers 16 residues. The CDR3 spells CASSLEVLATNEKLFF. As DNA, the CDR3 is TGCGCCAGCAGCCTCGAGGTACTTGCAACTAATGAAAAACTGTTTTTT.

This clone was detected a few times. The junction does not match germline at one end; this may be a read error. The V gene is TRBV7-2, the J gene TRBJ2-1, with a possible D match to TRBD2 (6 bases). This CDR3 contains 12 residues. CDR1 and CDR2 (germline): SGHTA, FQGNSA. The CDR3, as DNA: TGTGCCAGCAGCTTTATGCGGGATATAACGATCTTC. Protein: CASSFMRDITIF.

The chain joins TRBV14 to TRBJ2-7; 10 bases are a match to TRBD1. V trimming: 3 bases; J trimming: 2 bases; junction bases outside the gene matches: 7. This CDR3 contains 16 residues. The germline V gene has CDR1 SGHDN and CDR2 FVKESK. CDR3 sequence reads: CASSQYRGTGAYEQYF. CDR3 DNA sequence: TGTGCCAGCAGCCAGTATCGAGGGACAGGGGCCTACGAGCAGTACTTC.

This chain uses TRBV7-2 with TRBJ2-2; TRBD2 matches at 12 bases. CDR1 and CDR2 (germline): SGHTA, FQGNSA. V trimming: 5 bases; J trimming: 4 bases; junction bases outside the gene matches: 14. The CDR3 is made up of 19 amino acids. Here the CDR3 DNA reads TGTGCCAGCAGCCCGACCTTACAACTAGCGGGGGGCCTCACCGGGGAGCTGTTTTTT. The encoded protein is CASSPTLQLAGGLTGELFF.

About this clone: The same CDR3 is also encoded by other DNA sequences in this sample. The chain links TRBV4-2 to TRBJ2-5, with 8 bases that match TRBD2. J was trimmed by 0 bases and V by 0 bases; bases with no gene match: 6. Germline lookup yields CDR1 LGHNA and CDR2 YNFKEQ. The CDR3 loop spans 17 amino acids. The CDR3 region is CASSQEYGGGYQETQYF. DNA of the CDR3: TGTGCCAGCAGCCAAGAGTACGGCGGGGGGTACCAAGAGACCCAGTACTTC.

This clone has more than one count but fewer than ten. The CDR3 spells CASSPGGLYIQYF. CDR3 nucleotide sequence: TGTGCCAGCAGTCCGGGGGGCCTGTACATTCAGTACTTC. The rearrangement joins TRBV28 to TRBJ2-4; possibly TRBD2 for D (7 bases). The ends were cut back, 5 bases at V and 8 bases at J, with 13 bases in the middle. The CDR3 consists of 13 residues. CDR1 is MDHEN and CDR2 is SYDVKM in the germline V gene.

The table lists this clone with a few counts. This sequence joins TRBV6-5 and TRBJ1-5; the D gene is possibly TRBD1 (5 bases). The germline V and J ends were trimmed by 3 bases and 5 bases, with 11 bases remaining between them. The CDR3 covers 14 residues. Looked up from germline, CDR1 is MNHEY and CDR2 is SVGAGI. The CDR3 reads CASSYQGLDQPQHF. In DNA, the CDR3 is TGTGCCAGCAGTTATCAGGGTTTGGATCAGCCCCAGCATTTT.

The chain is built from TRBV7-2 and TRBJ2-1; 12 bases match TRBD1. After removal of 6 bases from V and 8 bases from J, the junction contained 14 bases not matched to a gene. The CDR3 is 17 amino acids. The V gene's germline CDR1 is SGHTA and CDR2 FQGNSA. The CDR3 DNA reads TGTGCCAGCAGGAAGGTCGGGACAGGGGGCTTGAGAGATGAGCAGTTCTTC. Encoded protein: CASRKVGTGGLRDEQFF.

The rearrangement uses TRBV5-1 and TRBJ2-1, with 11 nucleotides matching TRBD2. Unmatched junction bases numbered 14, after V lost 6 bases and J lost 6 bases. The CDR3 length is 17 residues. Germline CDR1 SGHRS, CDR2 YFSETQ. CDR3 nucleotide sequence: TGCGCCAGCATCTTACTCCCCTCTAGCGGGAGGTTCAATGAGCAGTTCTTC. It codes for CASILLPSSGRFNEQFF.

V is TRBV6-6 and J is TRBJ1-5; no clear D. CDR1 is MNHNY, CDR2 SVGAGI, per germline (reference sequence). This CDR3 contains 13 residues. V lost 2 bases and J lost 8, with 10 bases in between. The DNA of the CDR3 is TGTGCCAGCAGTTACGGGTGGGAGAAGCCCCAGCATTTT. This sequence encodes CASSYGWEKPQHF.

The CDR3 nucleotides are TGTGCCAGCAGCCAAGGGTGGACGGGAGCTAACTATGGCTACACCTTC. Translated: CASSQGWTGANYGYTF. The chain couples TRBV4-2 to TRBJ1-2; no firm D call. This CDR3 comprises 16 residues. Germline V gene sequence: CDR1 LGHNA, CDR2 YNFKEQ. V was shortened by 1 base and J by 0 bases, with 12 bases between the two germline ends.

This chain uses TRBV4-3 with TRBJ1-2, with a possible D match to TRBD1 (6 bases). Looked up from germline, CDR1 is LGHNA and CDR2 is YSLEER. This CDR3 contains 15 residues. V lost 0 bases to trimming and J lost 4 bases, with 12 bases between them. CDR3 sequence (DNA): TGCGCCAGCAGCCAAGATTGGGGGGGGGCCTATGGCTACACCTTC. This gives the protein CASSQDWGGAYGYTF.

The V gene is TRBV6-6, the J gene TRBJ2-3; D is perhaps TRBD2 (5 bases). Trimming removed 7 bases from V and 2 bases from J, with 16 bases in between. The length of the CDR3 is 15 residues. CDR1 is MNHNY, CDR2 SVGAGI, per germline (reference sequence). CDR3 residues: CASTTAETLTDTQYF. The CDR3 nucleotides read TGTGCCAGCACCACAGCGGAGACCCTCACAGATACGCAGTATTTT.

The genes are TRBV15 and TRBJ2-7; tentatively, D is TRBD1 (6 bases). Germline V gives CDR1 LNHNV, CDR2 YYDKDF (reference sequence). This CDR3 is 17 amino acids long. Between the trimmed V and J ends, which lost 0 bases and 3 bases, there was a span of 18 bases. The CDR3 loop reads CATSREGASTFRYEQYF. Written as DNA, the CDR3 is TGTGCCACCAGCAGAGAGGGGGCATCGACCTTCCGCTACGAGCAGTACTTC.

In the case of this clone: The junction departs from germline at one end; a sequencing error may be responsible. The J gene is TRBJ1-6, the V gene TRBV7-2; D unresolved. This CDR3 has 15 amino acids. Germline loops: CDR1 SGHTA, CDR2 FQGNSA. The CDR3 loop is CASSLLSSYNPPLHF. The CDR3 DNA is TGTGCCAGCAGCCTTTTAAGCTCCTATAATCCACCCCTCCACTTT.

The genes are TRBV5-6 and TRBJ2-2; a weak D match, TRBD1 (5 bases). Germline values: CDR1 SGHDT, CDR2 YYEEEE. The CDR3 has 15 residues. Trimming pared 0 bases from V and 3 bases from J, leaving 9 bases between. As DNA, the CDR3 is TGTGCCAGCAGCTTGGGAGTAGGGGACACCGGGGAGCTGTTTTTT. This sequence encodes CASSLGVGDTGELFF. Full variable domain (missing parts from reference TRBV5-6 and TRBJ2-2): DAGVTQSPTHLIKTRGQQVTLRCSPKSGHDTVSWYQQALGQGPQFIFQYYEEEERQRGNFPDRFSGHQFPNYSSELNVNALLLGDSALYLCASSLGVGDTGELFFGEGSRLTVL.

V is TRBV7-2 and J is TRBJ2-1; possibly TRBD1 for D (6 bases). CDR3 length: 15 amino acids. The germline CDR1 and CDR2 sequences are SGHTA and FQGNSA. V lost 10 bases and J 0 bases, leaving 16 bases between the germline ends. The CDR3 is CATLQGSSSYNEQFF. The CDR3 DNA reads TGTGCCACTCTCCAGGGGTCTAGCTCCTACAATGAGCAGTTCTTC.

The chain links TRBV7-2 to TRBJ2-7; 11 bases line up with TRBD1. The V and J ends lost 2 bases and 6 bases, in that order; junction bases with no gene match: 3. The V gene's germline CDR1 is SGHTA and CDR2 FQGNSA. The CDR3 runs to 14 residues. The CDR3 nucleotides read TGTGCCAGCAGCTTAAGTGGGACAGGGGGCGAGCAGTACTTC. Amino acids: CASSLSGTGGEQYF.

The J gene is TRBJ2-1, the V gene TRBV19; D remains ambiguous. This CDR3 is built from 13 residues. In germline, CDR1 is LNHDA, CDR2 SQIVND (reference sequence). Trimming shortened V by 4 bases and J by 3 bases, and 7 bases separated the two germline ends. The CDR3 DNA sequence: TGTGCCAGTAGTAGGCCGAACTACAATGAGCAGTTCTTC. This codes for CASSRPNYNEQFF.